This paragraph covers one T cell receptor (beta chain) sequence. Its antigen is as yet unknown. The sample is drawn from a study of cytomegalovirus exposure and HLA in healthy donors. Findings and caveats of the study: Sequencing probably produced one cluster of sequence variants that were highly shared.

The CDR3 runs 13 residues. Trimming took 4 bases from V and 7 from J; bases not matched to a gene: 5. Germline values: CDR1 PRHDT, CDR2 FYEKMQ (reference sequence). The study ran its PCR with 60 Vbeta and 13 Jbeta primers. The repertoire was sequenced with immunoSEQ multiplex PCR; TCRdb's copy has only in-frame clones and lacks some. Of fewer than 200,000 clones listed, approximately 11% are singletons. Sequenced input: PBMCs. The TCR was taken from a middle-aged man in good health and CMV-seropositive. This chain links TRBV13 with TRBJ1-2; the match to TRBD1 covers 8 bases. The CDR3 DNA reads TGTGCCAGCAGCTGGGGACAGGTTCTTGGCTACACCTTC. This codes for CASSWGQVLGYTF.